The 22 T cell receptor beta chains in this list originate from one sample, sequenced in a study of neurological immune-mediated disorders (dated by TCRdb to between 2017 and 2020). The receptor library was made with 5' RACE. The instrument was an Illumina HiSeq 2500. TCRdb reanalyzed the raw reads on its own, using fastp at Q25 for trimming and MiXCR for clone calling, and kept in-frame beta chains. CDR3 protein sequences are deduplicated, and each keeps its most common genes and DNA. The table for this sample lists 35,000 to 50,000 distinct CDR3 sequences; about 2.5% of them were counted only once. The biggest ten clones account for 2% to 2.5% of the sample. Input material: PBMCs. The receptors were gathered from a man in his forties or fifties with multiple sclerosis.

This clonotype has ten or more counts. This chain joins TRBV3-1 and TRBJ2-7; maybe TRBD1 (5 bases). V lost 4 bases, J lost 8 bases, and 18 bases lay in between. The CDR3 length is 14 residues. The germline V gene has CDR1 LGHDT and CDR2 YNNKEL (reference sequence). The DNA for the CDR3 is TGTGCCAGCAGCCCCTTACTCCGACAGACCAAGCAGTACTTC. Its protein product is CASSPLLRQTKQYF.

The rearrangement links TRBV20-1 to TRBJ1-2, with D maybe TRBD1 (5 bases). V was shortened by 2 bases and J by 4 bases, with 23 bases between the two germline ends. CDR1 is DFQATT and CDR2 is SNEGSKA in the germline V gene (reference sequence). The CDR3 has 17 residues. The CDR3 spells CSARTNRQQQTAYGYTF. As DNA, the CDR3 is TGCAGTGCTAGAACCAATAGACAGCAACAAACCGCCTATGGCTACACCTTC.

This clonotype was seen many times. The J gene is TRBJ2-3, the V gene TRBV5-6; 12 bases are shared with TRBD2. Trimming removed 0 bases from V and 1 base from J; junction bases left unmatched: 3. Germline CDR1 and CDR2: SGHDT and YYEEEE. The CDR3 totals 17 residues. CDR3 residues: CASSLGLAGAGTDTQYF. CDR3 sequence (DNA): TGTGCCAGCAGCTTGGGACTAGCGGGGGCCGGCACAGATACGCAGTATTTT.

In its sample, this clonotype was seen many times. The chain uses TRBV7-2 and TRBJ1-1, with 7 positions matching TRBD1. The CDR3 spans 17 residues. Germline CDR1 is SGHTA and CDR2 is FQGNSA. V shed 5 bases, J shed 2 bases, and the junction held 14 bases outside the gene matches. In DNA, the CDR3 is TGTGCCAGCAGCCACCAACTACTACAGGGGCCAAACACTGAAGCTTTCTTT. Its protein product is CASSHQLLQGPNTEAFF.

There are a few counts of this clonotype. The V and J genes are TRBV20-1 and TRBJ1-5, with D possibly being TRBD1 (6 bases). This CDR3 has 13 residues. CDR1 and CDR2 from the germline V gene are DFQATT and SNEGSKA (reference sequence). V was cut by 5 bases and J by 5 bases, with 13 bases left in between. CDR3 residues: CSAGTSKDQPQHF. DNA for the CDR3: TGCAGTGCTGGGACAAGCAAGGATCAGCCCCAGCATTTT.

This clonotype was counted many times. J is TRBJ2-3 and V is TRBV9; weak D call: TRBD1 (6 bases). Germline CDR1 and CDR2: SGDLS and YYNGEE. V was cut by 6 bases and J by 3 bases, with 17 bases left in between. The CDR3 consists of 15 residues. The CDR3 loop reads CASTLTGTPTDTQYF. The CDR3 DNA sequence: TGTGCCAGCACCCTGACCGGGACACCGACAGATACGCAGTATTTT.

This clonotype was picked up many times. This rearrangement joins TRBV7-2 to TRBJ2-5; D call uncertain. The CDR3 has 12 residues. The V gene's germline CDR1 is SGHTA and CDR2 FQGNSA. With 0 bases removed from V and 5 bases from J, the gap between germline ends came to 4 bases. CDR3 bases: TGTGCCAGCAGCTTAGCGCGGGAGACCCAGTACTTC. It encodes CASSLARETQYF.

This clonotype was seen many times. The chain recombines TRBV9 with TRBJ2-5, with D possibly being TRBD2 (7 bases). This CDR3 comprises 17 residues. Trimming took 4 bases from V and 8 from J, leaving 27 bases between them. Germline loops: CDR1 SGDLS, CDR2 YYNGEE. The CDR3 DNA follows: TGTGCCAGCAGCCCCAGGGGAGGGGCCGCCCCTTCGGACACCCAGTACTTC. It translates to CASSPRGGAAPSDTQYF.

Ten or more counts support this clonotype. The junction does not match germline at one end; this may be a read error. This chain joins TRBV5-1 and TRBJ1-6; TRBD1 is a possible D gene (5 bases). Germline V lookup: CDR1 SGHRS, CDR2 YFSETQ. The CDR3 runs to 15 residues. CDR3 residues: CASSLGGTDNSPLNF. The CDR3 nucleotides are TGCGCCAGCAGCTTGGGAGGGACGGATAATTCACCCCTCAACTTT.

This clonotype came up many times. The rearrangement uses TRBV5-1 and TRBJ1-1, with D unresolved. Germline V gene lookup returns CDR1 SGHRS and CDR2 YFSETQ. Trimming pared 1 base from V and 1 base from J, leaving 5 bases between. The CDR3 consists of 13 residues. The CDR3 is CASSLTTNTEAFF. CDR3 sequence (DNA): TGCGCCAGCAGCTTGACAACGAACACTGAAGCTTTCTTT.

CDR3 DNA sequence: TGTGCCAGTAGTATGAACGGACAGGGAAATGAAAAACTGTTTTTT. Translation gives CASSMNGQGNEKLFF. This chain joins TRBV19 and TRBJ1-4, with 8 bases identical to TRBD1. Germline trimming cut 3 bases from V and 5 bases from J; bases unmatched to any gene: 5. The CDR3 is made up of 15 amino acids. Germline CDR1 is LNHDA and CDR2 is SQIVND (reference sequence).

This clonotype was observed many times. The CDR3 here is CASLGEANYGYTF. The CDR3 DNA is TGTGCCAGCTTAGGGGAAGCTAACTATGGCTACACCTTC. The J gene is TRBJ1-2, the V gene TRBV2; a weak D match, TRBD1 (5 bases). Per germline, CDR1 SNHLY and CDR2 FYNNEI. The CDR3 runs 13 residues. The germline V and J ends were trimmed by 8 bases and 0 bases, with 10 bases remaining between them.

This clonotype has ten or more counts. The chain recombines TRBV27 with TRBJ1-4; weak D call: TRBD1 (6 bases). The V and J ends lost 5 bases and 6 bases respectively, with 10 bases between them. The germline V gene has CDR1 MNHEY and CDR2 SMNVEV (reference sequence). This CDR3 is 13 amino acids long. CDR3 bases: TGTGCCAGCAGTCGCGAGGGGGATGAAAAACTGTTTTTT. The encoded protein is CASSREGDEKLFF.

The table lists this clonotype with many counts. The chain has TRBV20-1 and TRBJ2-2; unclear D gene. CDR1 is DFQATT and CDR2 is SNEGSKA in the germline V gene (reference sequence). This CDR3 has 13 amino acids. The V and J ends lost 2 bases and 7 bases respectively, with 11 bases between them. CDR3 coding DNA: TGCAGTGCTAGACAGGTCGCACACGGGGAGCTGTTTTTT. Translating it yields CSARQVAHGELFF.

This rearrangement joins TRBV15 to TRBJ2-7, with 7 bases that match TRBD1. The V segment lost 2 bases and the J segment 0 bases; nucleotides outside the gene matches: 4. This CDR3 is built from 15 residues. Looked up from germline, CDR1 is LNHNV and CDR2 is YYDKDF (reference sequence). CDR3 DNA: TGTGCCACCAGCAGACGGGACAGCCGCTCCTACGAGCAGTACTTC. It specifies CATSRRDSRSYEQYF. Based on the CDR3 plus reference TRBV15 and TRBJ2-7, the full variable domain is DAMVIQNPRYQVTQFGKPVTLSCSQTLNHNVMYWYQQKSSQAPKLLFHYYDKDFNNEADTPDNFQSRRPNTSFCFLDIRSPGLGDTAMYLCATSRRDSRSYEQYFGPGTRLTVT.

This clonotype has ten or more counts. V usage is TRBV4-3 and J usage is TRBJ1-1; no clear D gene. The CDR3 is made up of 13 amino acids. Germline CDR1 is LGHNA and CDR2 is YSLEER. Deletions cut 1 base from V and 0 bases from J, with 3 bases between. In nucleotides, the CDR3 is TGCGCCAGCAGCCAAGCGGTGAACACTGAAGCTTTCTTT. Encoded protein: CASSQAVNTEAFF.

This clonotype has ten or more counts. The chain uses TRBV5-1 and TRBJ2-5; perhaps D is TRBD1 or TRBD2 (6 bases each). V was trimmed by 1 base and J by 6 bases, leaving 13 bases between them. Germline V gives CDR1 SGHRS, CDR2 YFSETQ. This CDR3 spans 14 amino acids. CDR3 residues: CASSLLGGVQTQYF. DNA of the CDR3: TGCGCCAGCAGCTTGCTGGGGGGCGTACAGACCCAGTACTTC.

This clonotype has a count of ten or more. The chain combines TRBV20-1 with TRBJ2-1; D gene ambiguous. With 1 base removed from V and 9 bases from J, the gap between germline ends came to 16 bases. Germline V gives CDR1 DFQATT, CDR2 SNEGSKA (reference sequence). The CDR3 spans 14 residues. CDR3 in DNA: TGCAGTGCTAGAGGGTTTGTCTCATTGGGTGAGCAGTTCTTC. Residues: CSARGFVSLGEQFF.

This clonotype was recorded many times. The genes are TRBV28 and TRBJ1-3; possible D gene TRBD1, 5 bases. CDR1 and CDR2 from the germline V gene are MDHEN and SYDVKM. With 3 bases removed from V and 0 bases from J, the gap between germline ends came to 12 bases. This CDR3 has 16 amino acids. The CDR3 DNA sequence: TGTGCCAGCAGTTTGGACACCGACTACTCTGGAAACACCATATATTTT. Translating gives CASSLDTDYSGNTIYF. The variable domain in full, completed from reference TRBV28 and TRBJ1-3, reads DVKVTQSSRYLVKRTGEKVFLECVQDMDHENMFWYRQDPGLGLRLIYFSYDVKMKEKGDIPEGYSVSREKKERFSLILESASTNQTSMYLCASSLDTDYSGNTIYFGEGSWLTVV.

This clonotype was counted many times. This clone may be a read error of a much larger clone one base away. This chain uses TRBV4-2 with TRBJ1-1; perhaps TRBD1 as D (5 bases). The CDR3 length is 13 residues. Germline CDR1 LGHNA, CDR2 YNFKEQ. Trimming removed 4 bases from V and 5 bases from J, with 11 bases in between. In DNA form, the CDR3 reads TGTGCCAGCAGCCCAGGGAGCGAGACTGAAGCTTTCTTT. It codes for CASSPGSETEAFF.

This clonotype has ten or more counts. CDR3 in amino acids: CAWGNQPQHF. CDR3 DNA: TGTGCCTGGGGCAATCAGCCCCAGCATTTT. V gene TRBV6-6 combines with J gene TRBJ1-5, with unresolved D. Germline loops: CDR1 MNHNY, CDR2 SVGAGI (reference sequence). The V and J ends lost 11 bases and 2 bases respectively, with 4 bases between them. The length of the CDR3 is 10 residues.

This clonotype appeared many times. In DNA, the CDR3 is TGTGCCAGCAGAGTCGGACAGTTCACAGATACGCAGTATTTT. It translates to CASRVGQFTDTQYF. The chain combines TRBV28 with TRBJ2-3, with D tentatively TRBD1 (6 bases). Germline CDR1 and CDR2: MDHEN and SYDVKM. This CDR3 contains 14 residues. V was trimmed by 6 bases and J by 2 bases, leaving 12 bases between them. The full variable domain, completed using reference TRBV28 and TRBJ2-3, is DVKVTQSSRYLVKRTGEKVFLECVQDMDHENMFWYRQDPGLGLRLIYFSYDVKMKEKGDIPEGYSVSREKKERFSLILESASTNQTSMYLCASRVGQFTDTQYFGPGTRLTVL.